These 12 T cell receptor beta chains originate from one sample sequenced in a study of Graves' ophthalmopathy and Graves' hyperthyroidism. The sequenced template was RNA, covering the TCR beta CDR3 region. First-round RT-PCR employed HTBI primers, with a second-round multiplex PCR after it. MiXCR, applied by TCRdb to the multiplex PCR reads, yields one record per CDR3 protein. The repertoire holds over a million distinct CDR3 sequences, with 36% as singletons. Source material: peripheral blood or thyroid tissue (not recorded which). The receptor source for this set is an adult man with Graves' hyperthyroidism.

V gene TRBV5-4 combines with J gene TRBJ2-7; 8 bases are shared with TRBD1. After removal of 2 bases from V and 4 bases from J, the junction contained 2 bases not matched to a gene. Germline V CDR1 and CDR2: SGHNT, YYREEE (reference sequence). The CDR3 spans 13 residues. The CDR3 here is CASSFRDRYEQYF. The CDR3 bases are TGTGCCAGCAGCTTCCGGGACAGGTACGAGCAGTACTTC.

This chain joins TRBV15 and TRBJ1-1; TRBD1 aligns across 7 bases. CDR1 and CDR2 from the germline V gene are LNHNV and YYDKDF (reference sequence). This CDR3 has 14 amino acids. The V segment lost 1 base and the J segment 9 bases; nucleotides outside the gene matches: 8. As DNA, the CDR3 is TGTGCCACCAGCAGAGTGGCAGGACAGGTTCAAGCTTTCTTT. It yields the protein CATSRVAGQVQAFF.

This clonotype showed up many times. This CDR3 is CASIPPRGNQETQYF. CDR3 nucleotide sequence: TGTGCCAGCATCCCCCCTCGGGGTAACCAAGAGACCCAGTACTTC. The chain couples TRBV7-9 to TRBJ2-5, with D maybe TRBD2 (5 bases). This CDR3 is 15 amino acids long. Trimming took 7 bases from V and 0 from J, leaving 15 bases between them. CDR1 and CDR2 from the germline V gene are SEHNR and FQNEAQ (reference sequence).

There are a few counts of this clonotype. The rearrangement links TRBV9 to TRBJ1-3; maybe TRBD1 (5 bases). Trimming shortened V by 0 bases and J by 2 bases, and 9 bases separated the two germline ends. Germline V gene lookup returns CDR1 SGDLS and CDR2 YYNGEE. The CDR3 spans 15 residues. CDR3 in amino acids: CASSVDPGPGNTIYF. CDR3 DNA: TGTGCCAGCAGCGTAGACCCAGGGCCTGGAAACACCATATATTTT.

The chain couples TRBV14 to TRBJ1-2, with unresolved D. Germline V gives CDR1 SGHDN, CDR2 FVKESK. Trimming stripped 0 bases from V and 8 bases from J, with 16 bases between. The CDR3 contains 15 residues. The CDR3 sequence: CASSQEIWELDGYTF. Written as DNA, the CDR3 is TGTGCCAGCAGCCAAGAGATCTGGGAACTTGACGGCTACACCTTC.

The chain combines TRBV6-9 with TRBJ1-5; D remains ambiguous. This CDR3 region has 15 residues. V lost 6 bases, J lost 4 bases, and 16 bases lay in between. Germline CDR1 and CDR2: MNHGY and SVAAGI. The DNA for the CDR3 is TGTGCCAGCAGGTGGGCGGGATTTGGGAATCAGCCCCAGCATTTT. This translates into CASRWAGFGNQPQHF.

The gene calls are TRBV15 and TRBJ2-7; 11 nucleotides match TRBD2. This CDR3 is built from 15 residues. The germline V gene has CDR1 LNHNV and CDR2 YYDKDF (reference sequence). Trimming cost V 1 base and J 2 bases; bases outside gene matches: 1. The CDR3 DNA sequence: TGTGCCACCAGCAGAGCGGGACTAGCGGCCTACGAGCAGTACTTC. The encoded protein is CATSRAGLAAYEQYF.

This clonotype was picked up many times. V gene TRBV7-8 combines with J gene TRBJ2-7; TRBD1 agrees at 9 bases. V trimming: 4 bases; J trimming: 7 bases; junction bases outside the gene matches: 11. The CDR3 loop spans 15 amino acids. The V gene's germline CDR1 is SGHVS and CDR2 FQNEAQ. CDR3 in amino acids: CASSSPGTGIREQYF. In nucleotides, the CDR3 is TGTGCCAGCAGCTCCCCCGGGACAGGGATAAGGGAGCAGTACTTC. The full variable domain, in which reference TRBV7-8 and TRBJ2-7 provide the parts outside the CDR3, is GAGVSQSPRYKVAKRGQDVALRCDPISGHVSLFWYQQALGQGPEFLTYFQNEAQLDKSGLPSDRFFAERPEGSVSTLKIQRTQQEDSAVYLCASSSPGTGIREQYFGPGTRLTVT.

The chain links TRBV9 to TRBJ2-7; D gene uncertain. The CDR3 loop spans 14 amino acids. The ends were cut back, 4 bases at V and 4 bases at J, with 15 bases in the middle. Germline CDR1 and CDR2: SGDLS and YYNGEE. The CDR3 DNA reads as TGTGCCAGCAGCTCCAGTCAAGCAAGGTACGAGCAGTACTTC. Its protein product is CASSSSQARYEQYF.

This clonotype was seen many times. CDR3 nucleotide sequence: TGTGCCAGCAGCCCCGGGACAGGGTTGAAGGAGACCCAGTACTTC. Translating it yields CASSPGTGLKETQYF. V gene TRBV7-6 combines with J gene TRBJ2-5, with TRBD1 matching over 9 bases. Trimming at V came to 5 bases and at J to 5 bases, leaving 9 bases not matched to a gene. The CDR3 is made up of 15 amino acids. Germline V gene sequence: CDR1 SGHVS, CDR2 FNYEAQ.

V usage is TRBV5-6 and J usage is TRBJ1-4, with D possibly being TRBD1 (6 bases). Germline loops: CDR1 SGHDT, CDR2 YYEEEE. CDR3 length: 14 amino acids. The germline V and J ends were trimmed by 0 bases and 7 bases, with 10 bases remaining between them. The chain's CDR3 is CASSLAGASEKLFF. The CDR3 coding sequence is TGTGCCAGCAGCTTGGCAGGGGCCAGTGAAAAACTGTTTTTT.

This clonotype showed up just a few times. This chain connects TRBV20-1 to TRBJ1-1; the D gene is possibly TRBD1 (6 bases). The V end lost 5 bases, the J end lost 1 base, and 8 bases lay between the germline ends. Germline loops: CDR1 DFQATT, CDR2 SNEGSKA (reference sequence). CDR3 length: 12 amino acids. The CDR3 nucleotides read TGCAGTGCTCGGACAGAGAACACTGAAGCTTTCTTT. As protein: CSARTENTEAFF.